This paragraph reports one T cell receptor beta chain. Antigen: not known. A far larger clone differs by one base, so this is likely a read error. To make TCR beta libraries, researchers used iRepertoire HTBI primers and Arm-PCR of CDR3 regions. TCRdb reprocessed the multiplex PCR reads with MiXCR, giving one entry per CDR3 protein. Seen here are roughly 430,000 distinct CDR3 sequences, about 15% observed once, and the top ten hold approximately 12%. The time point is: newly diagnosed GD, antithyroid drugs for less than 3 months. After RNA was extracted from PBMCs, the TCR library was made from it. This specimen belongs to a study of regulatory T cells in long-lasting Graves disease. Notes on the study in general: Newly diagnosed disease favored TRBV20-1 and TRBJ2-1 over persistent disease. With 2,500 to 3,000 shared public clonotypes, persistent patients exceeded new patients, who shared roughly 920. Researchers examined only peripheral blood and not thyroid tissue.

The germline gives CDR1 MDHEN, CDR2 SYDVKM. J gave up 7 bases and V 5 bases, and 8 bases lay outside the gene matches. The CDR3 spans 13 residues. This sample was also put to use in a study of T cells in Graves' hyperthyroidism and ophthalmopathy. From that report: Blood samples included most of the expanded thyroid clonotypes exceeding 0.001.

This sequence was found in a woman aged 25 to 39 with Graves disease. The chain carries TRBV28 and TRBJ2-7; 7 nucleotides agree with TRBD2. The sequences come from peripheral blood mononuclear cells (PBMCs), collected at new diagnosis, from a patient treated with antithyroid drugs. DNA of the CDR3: TGTGCCAGCAGTCCGGTGGGGGGGGGGGAGCAGTACTTC. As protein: CASSPVGGGEQYF.